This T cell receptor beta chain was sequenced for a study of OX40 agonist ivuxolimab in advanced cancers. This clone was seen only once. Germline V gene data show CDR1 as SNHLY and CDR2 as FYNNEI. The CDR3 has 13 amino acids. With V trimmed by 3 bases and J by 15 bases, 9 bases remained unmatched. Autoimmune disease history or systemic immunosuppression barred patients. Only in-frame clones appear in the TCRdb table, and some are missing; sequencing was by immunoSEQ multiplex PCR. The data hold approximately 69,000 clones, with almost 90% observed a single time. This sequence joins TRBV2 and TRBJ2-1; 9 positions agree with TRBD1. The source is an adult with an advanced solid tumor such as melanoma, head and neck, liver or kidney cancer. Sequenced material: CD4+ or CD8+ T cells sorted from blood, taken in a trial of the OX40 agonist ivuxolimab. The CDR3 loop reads CASSESGQGFRFF. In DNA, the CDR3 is TGTGCCAGCAGTGAGTCGGGACAGGGATTTCGGTTCTTC.